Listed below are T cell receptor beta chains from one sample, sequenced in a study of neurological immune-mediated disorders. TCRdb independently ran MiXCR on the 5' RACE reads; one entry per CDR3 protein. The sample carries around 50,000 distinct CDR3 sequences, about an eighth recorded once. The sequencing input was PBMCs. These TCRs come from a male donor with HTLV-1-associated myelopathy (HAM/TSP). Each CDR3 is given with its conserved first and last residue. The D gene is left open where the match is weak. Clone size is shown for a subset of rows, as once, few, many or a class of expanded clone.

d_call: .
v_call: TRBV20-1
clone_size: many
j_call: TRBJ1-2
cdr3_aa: CSARDWGRGRTQSYGYTF
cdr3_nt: TGCAGTGCTAGAGATTGGGGCCGCGGGAGGACTCAATCCTATGGCTACACCTTC

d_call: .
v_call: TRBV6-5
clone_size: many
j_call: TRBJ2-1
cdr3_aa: CASSYVEQFF
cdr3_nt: TGTGCCAGCAGTTACGTTGAGCAGTTCTTC

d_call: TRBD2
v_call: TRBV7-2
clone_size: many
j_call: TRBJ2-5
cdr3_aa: CASSRSGVQETQYF
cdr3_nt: TGTGCCAGCAGTCGTAGCGGGGTTCAAGAGACCCAGTACTTC

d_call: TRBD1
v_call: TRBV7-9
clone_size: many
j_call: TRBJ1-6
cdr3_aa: CASSLGQMVHF
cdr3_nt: TGTGCCAGCAGCTTGGGACAGATGGTCCACTTT

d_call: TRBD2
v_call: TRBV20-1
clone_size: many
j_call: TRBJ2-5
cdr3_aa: CSAQRLAGLQETQYF
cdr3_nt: TGCAGTGCCCAAAGACTAGCGGGGCTGCAAGAGACCCAGTACTTC

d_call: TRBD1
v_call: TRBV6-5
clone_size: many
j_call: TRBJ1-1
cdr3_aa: CASSWAGQGAAEAFF
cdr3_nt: TGTGCCAGCAGTTGGGCGGGACAGGGGGCTGCTGAAGCTTTCTTT

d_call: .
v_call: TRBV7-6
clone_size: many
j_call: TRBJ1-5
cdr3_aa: CASSPREGQPQHF
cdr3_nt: TGTGCCAGCAGCCCCAGGGAAGGCCAGCCCCAGCATTTT

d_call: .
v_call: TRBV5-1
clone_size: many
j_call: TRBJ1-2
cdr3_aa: CASSLSTPSYGYTF
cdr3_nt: TGCGCCAGCAGCTTGTCTACCCCGTCGTATGGCTACACCTTC

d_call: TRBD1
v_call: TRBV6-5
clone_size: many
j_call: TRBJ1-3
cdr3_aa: CASSPGLRGPASNTIYF
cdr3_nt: TGTGCCAGCAGTCCTGGCTTAAGGGGGCCAGCATCGAACACCATATATTTT

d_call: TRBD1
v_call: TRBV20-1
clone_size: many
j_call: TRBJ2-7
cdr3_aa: CSAPGTGGFEQYF
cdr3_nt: TGCAGTGCCCCCGGGACAGGGGGTTTTGAGCAGTACTTC

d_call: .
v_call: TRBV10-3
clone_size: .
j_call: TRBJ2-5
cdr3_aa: CAFCDFDETQYF
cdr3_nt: TGTGCCTTCTGTGACTTTGACGAGACCCAGTACTTC

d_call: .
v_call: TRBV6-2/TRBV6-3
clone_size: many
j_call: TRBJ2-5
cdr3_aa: CASSVSRETQYF
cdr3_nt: TGTGCCAGCAGTGTCAGTCGAGAGACCCAGTACTTC

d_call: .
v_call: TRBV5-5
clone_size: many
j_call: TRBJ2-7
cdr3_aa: CASSLSLGNSYEQYF
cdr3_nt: TGTGCCAGCAGCTTATCTCTGGGAAACTCCTACGAGCAGTACTTC

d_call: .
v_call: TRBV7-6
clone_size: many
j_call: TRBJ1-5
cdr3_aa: CASSLYDSNQPQHF
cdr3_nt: TGTGCCAGCAGCTTATATGATAGCAATCAGCCCCAGCATTTT

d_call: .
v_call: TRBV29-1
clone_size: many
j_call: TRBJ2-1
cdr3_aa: CSAGGGGGNEQFF
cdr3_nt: TGCAGCGCTGGGGGGGGAGGGGGCAATGAGCAGTTCTTC

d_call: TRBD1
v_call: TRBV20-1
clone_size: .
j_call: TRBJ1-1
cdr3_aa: CSARVWQGGNTEAFF
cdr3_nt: TGCAGTGCTAGAGTATGGCAGGGGGGGAACACTGAAGCTTTCTTT

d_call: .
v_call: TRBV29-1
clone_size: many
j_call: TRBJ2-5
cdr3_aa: CSVFKQGKTQYF
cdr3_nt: TGCAGCGTTTTTAAACAGGGAAAGACCCAGTACTTC

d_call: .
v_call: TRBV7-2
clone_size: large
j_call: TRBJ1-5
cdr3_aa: CASSLDNAQPQHF
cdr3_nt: TGTGCCAGCAGCTTAGACAATGCTCAGCCCCAGCATTTT

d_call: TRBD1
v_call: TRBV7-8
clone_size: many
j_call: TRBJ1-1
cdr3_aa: CASSYQGDRGAFF
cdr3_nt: TGTGCCAGCAGCTACCAAGGGGACAGGGGGGCTTTCTTT

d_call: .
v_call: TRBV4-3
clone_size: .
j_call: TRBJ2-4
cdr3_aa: CASSQDWGVAKNIQYF
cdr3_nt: TGCGCCAGCAGCCAAGATTGGGGGGTAGCCAAAAACATTCAGTACTTC

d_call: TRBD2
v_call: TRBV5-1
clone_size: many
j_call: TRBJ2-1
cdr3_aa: CASSPPGTSRYNEQFF
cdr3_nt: TGCGCCAGCTCGCCTCCAGGGACTAGCCGTTACAATGAGCAGTTCTTC

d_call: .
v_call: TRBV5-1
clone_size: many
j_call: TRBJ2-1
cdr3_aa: CASGGSPQEGGEQFF
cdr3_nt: TGCGCCAGCGGGGGGTCTCCTCAAGAGGGGGGTGAGCAGTTCTTC

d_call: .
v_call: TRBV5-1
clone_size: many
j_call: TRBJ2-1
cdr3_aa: CASSPLGAGSNEQFF
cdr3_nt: TGCGCCAGCAGCCCCCTTGGTGCAGGATCCAATGAGCAGTTCTTC

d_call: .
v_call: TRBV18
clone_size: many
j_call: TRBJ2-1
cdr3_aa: CASSLPLGEQFF
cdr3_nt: TGTGCCAGCTCACTCCCCTTAGGTGAGCAGTTCTTC

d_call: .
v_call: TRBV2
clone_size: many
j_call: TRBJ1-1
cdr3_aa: CASGVGPNRDTEAFF
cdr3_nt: TGTGCCAGCGGCGTGGGTCCCAATAGGGACACTGAAGCTTTCTTT

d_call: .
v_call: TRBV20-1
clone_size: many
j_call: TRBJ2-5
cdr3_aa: CSATQNQETQYF
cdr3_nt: TGCAGTGCTACACAGAACCAAGAGACCCAGTACTTC

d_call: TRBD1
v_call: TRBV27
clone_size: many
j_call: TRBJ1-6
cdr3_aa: CASSPAGQGLVSPLHF
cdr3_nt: TGTGCCAGCAGTCCCGCGGGACAGGGGTTAGTTTCACCCCTCCACTTT

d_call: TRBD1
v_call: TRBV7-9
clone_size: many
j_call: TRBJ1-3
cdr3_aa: CAGDSSGNTIYF
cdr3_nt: TGTGCCGGGGACAGCTCTGGAAACACCATATATTTT

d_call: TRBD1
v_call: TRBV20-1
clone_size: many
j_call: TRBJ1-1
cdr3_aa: CSAPDRVGAEAFF
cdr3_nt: TGCAGTGCCCCCGACAGGGTGGGAGCTGAAGCTTTCTTT

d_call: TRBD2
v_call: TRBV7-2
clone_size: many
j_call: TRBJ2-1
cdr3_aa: CASTLRLAGGSEQFF
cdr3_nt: TGTGCCAGCACCCTTAGACTAGCGGGGGGTAGTGAGCAGTTCTTC

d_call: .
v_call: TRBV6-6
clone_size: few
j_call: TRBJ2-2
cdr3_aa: CASSSLGQFTGELFF
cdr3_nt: TGTGCCAGCAGTTCCCTCGGACAGTTTACCGGGGAGCTGTTTTTT

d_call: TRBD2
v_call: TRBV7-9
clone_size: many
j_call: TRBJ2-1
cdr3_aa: CASSLGGGDNEQFF
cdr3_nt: TGTGCCAGCAGCTTGGGGGGAGGGGACAATGAGCAGTTCTTC

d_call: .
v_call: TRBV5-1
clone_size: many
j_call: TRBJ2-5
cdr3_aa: CASSLGFVQETQYF
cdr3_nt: TGCGCCAGCAGCTTGGGGTTTGTTCAAGAGACCCAGTACTTC

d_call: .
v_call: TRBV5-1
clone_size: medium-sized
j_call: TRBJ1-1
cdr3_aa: CASASGNTEAFF
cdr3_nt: TGCGCCAGCGCGTCGGGGAACACTGAAGCTTTCTTT

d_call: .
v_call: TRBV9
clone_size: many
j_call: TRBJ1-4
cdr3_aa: CASSVDRNEKLFF
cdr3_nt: TGTGCCAGCAGCGTAGACCGGAATGAAAAACTGTTTTTT

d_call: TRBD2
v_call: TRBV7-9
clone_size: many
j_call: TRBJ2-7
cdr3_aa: CASSPRSGGVIYEQYF
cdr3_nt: TGTGCCAGCAGCCCCCGGTCGGGGGGGGTCATCTACGAGCAGTACTTC

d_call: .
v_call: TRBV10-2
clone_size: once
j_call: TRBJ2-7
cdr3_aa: CASGSASYEQYF
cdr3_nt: TGCGCCAGCGGCAGTGCCTCATACGAGCAGTACTTC

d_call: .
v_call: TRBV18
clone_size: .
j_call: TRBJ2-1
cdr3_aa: CASSPLLYNEQFF
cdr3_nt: TGTGCCAGCTCACCACTACTTTACAATGAGCAGTTCTTC

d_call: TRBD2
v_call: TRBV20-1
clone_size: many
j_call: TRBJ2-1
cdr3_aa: CSAPGRSGGAYEQFF
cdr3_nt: TGCAGTGCTCCGGGCAGGAGCGGGGGGGCCTATGAGCAGTTCTTC

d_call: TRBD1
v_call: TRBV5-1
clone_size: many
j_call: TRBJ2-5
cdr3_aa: CASSLSGQTKQETQYF
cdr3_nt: TGCGCCAGCAGCTTATCGGGACAGACGAAACAAGAGACCCAGTACTTC

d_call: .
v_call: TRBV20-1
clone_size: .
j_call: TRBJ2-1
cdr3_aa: CSASRGSYYEQFF
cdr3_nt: TGCAGTGCCTCACGGGGCTCCTACTATGAGCAGTTCTTC

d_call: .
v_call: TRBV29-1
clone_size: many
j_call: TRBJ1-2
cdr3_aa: CSVETTQGYGYTF
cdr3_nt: TGCAGCGTTGAAACGACGCAGGGCTATGGCTACACCTTC

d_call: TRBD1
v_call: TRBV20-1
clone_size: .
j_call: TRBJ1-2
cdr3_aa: CSARDPGTGVGGYTF
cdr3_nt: TGCAGTGCTAGAGATCCCGGGACAGGGGTCGGAGGCTACACCTTC

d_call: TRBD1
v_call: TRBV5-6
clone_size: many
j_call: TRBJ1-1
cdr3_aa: CASSRDRATEAFF
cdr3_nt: TGTGCCAGCAGCCGAGACAGGGCCACTGAAGCTTTCTTT

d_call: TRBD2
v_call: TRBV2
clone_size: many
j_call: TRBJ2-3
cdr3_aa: CASSPGLAGGPRGTQYF
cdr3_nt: TGTGCCAGCAGTCCGGGACTAGCGGGGGGCCCTCGGGGTACGCAGTATTTT

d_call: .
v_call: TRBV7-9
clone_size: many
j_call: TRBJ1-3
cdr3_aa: CASSPADRRTGNTIYF
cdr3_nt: TGTGCCAGCAGCCCCGCAGACCGGCGAACTGGAAACACCATATATTTT

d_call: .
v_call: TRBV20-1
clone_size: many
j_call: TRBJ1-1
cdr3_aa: CSADGTEAFF
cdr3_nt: TGCAGTGCTGACGGCACTGAAGCTTTCTTT

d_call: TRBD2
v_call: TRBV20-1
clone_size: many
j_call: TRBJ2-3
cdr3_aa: CSAKPGLAGADTQYF
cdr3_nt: TGCAGTGCTAAGCCGGGACTAGCGGGGGCAGATACGCAGTATTTT

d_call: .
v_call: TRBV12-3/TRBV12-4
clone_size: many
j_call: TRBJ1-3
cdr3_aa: CASTLAASGNTIYF
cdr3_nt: TGTGCCAGCACATTGGCGGCCTCTGGAAACACCATATATTTT

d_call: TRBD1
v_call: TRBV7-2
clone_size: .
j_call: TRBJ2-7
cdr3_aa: CASSWTGRVSEQCF
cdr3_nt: TGTGCCAGCAGCTGGACAGGGCGTGTAAGCGAGCAGTGCTTC

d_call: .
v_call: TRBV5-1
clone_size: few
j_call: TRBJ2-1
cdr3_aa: CASSLGQNYNEQFF
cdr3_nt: TGCGCCAGCAGCTTGGGACAGAATTACAATGAGCAGTTCTTC